This T cell receptor (beta chain) emerged from a study of CD8+CD57+ T cells in acquired aplastic anemia. Germline V gene lookup returns CDR1 DFQATT and CDR2 SNEGSKA (reference sequence). The CDR3 has 15 amino acids. With V trimmed by 6 bases and J by 5 bases, 10 bases remained unmatched. All patients picked for sequencing had shown, by flow cytometry, an expansion of CD8+CD57+ cells. Genomic DNA templated the TCR beta VDJ and CDR3 profiling. TCRdb itself ran the reads through MiXCR, one entry per CDR3 protein. The sample records more than 200,000 distinct CDR3 sequences, less than 60% being singletons.

The receptor was isolated from a human donor with aplastic anemia. The V gene is TRBV20-1, the J gene TRBJ1-6; 7 bases line up with TRBD1. Sequencing was done on a sample of sorted CD4+, CD8+, or CD8+CD57+ T cells (not recorded which) from PBMCs. CDR3 coding DNA: TGCAGTGCCGCGCCCCTCGACAGGGATAATTCACCCCTCCACTTT. Translated: CSAAPLDRDNSPLHF.